The 16 T cell receptor beta chains given below trace back to one sample, sequenced in a study of T cell repertoires in cytomegalovirus infection. TCRdb recomputed calls from the reads with MiXCR, one row per CDR3 protein. The sample lists over 100,000 distinct CDR3 sequences; about 15% were seen once. The specimen was PBMCs. The receptors derive from a human donor in good health (CMV status not recorded). Some clones in this sample may be carry-over from other donors' samples.

This clonotype was counted only a few times. Since a much larger clone is just one base distant, this may be a read error. The chain is built from TRBV7-2 and TRBJ1-1; a weak D match, TRBD1 (5 bases). Looked up from germline, CDR1 is SGHTA and CDR2 is FQGNSA. The CDR3 is made up of 13 amino acids. CDR3 region: CASSSDTNTDAFF. Here the CDR3 DNA reads TGTGCCAGCAGCTCGGACACCAACACTGATGCTTTCTTT.

Ten or more counts support this clonotype. This sequence joins TRBV11-2 and TRBJ2-6, with D possibly TRBD2 on 5 matching bases. The germline V and J ends were trimmed by 5 bases and 0 bases, with 17 bases remaining between them. This CDR3 spans 18 amino acids. Germline lookup yields CDR1 SGHAT and CDR2 FQNNGV. The CDR3: CASSPRLATFSGANVLTF. CDR3 DNA sequence: TGTGCCAGCAGCCCTCGCCTAGCAACTTTCTCTGGGGCCAACGTCCTGACTTTC.

The chain links TRBV27 to TRBJ2-2, with 7 nucleotides matching TRBD1. The CDR3 consists of 16 residues. V shed 8 bases, J shed 7 bases, and the junction held 16 bases outside the gene matches. Germline CDR1 is MNHEY and CDR2 is SMNVEV (reference sequence). This chain's CDR3 is CASGQQGYQTNGELFF. DNA of the CDR3: TGTGCCAGCGGGCAACAGGGGTACCAAACTAACGGGGAGCTGTTTTTT.

At least ten counts were recorded for this clonotype. J is TRBJ2-6 and V is TRBV6-1; no clear D gene. The germline gives CDR1 MNHNS, CDR2 SASEGT. The CDR3 runs 14 residues. V shed 7 bases and J shed 0 bases, with 7 bases lying between them. The CDR3 sequence is CASKTASGANVLTF. CDR3 bases: TGTGCCAGCAAGACCGCCTCTGGGGCCAACGTCCTGACTTTC.

At least ten counts were recorded for this clonotype. CDR3: CASIDRRADTQYF. As DNA, the CDR3 is TGTGCCAGCATTGATCGGCGGGCAGATACGCAGTATTTT. The chain recombines TRBV7-2 with TRBJ2-3, with D possibly TRBD2 on 5 matching bases. This CDR3 spans 13 amino acids. Germline-derived CDR1 and CDR2 are SGHTA and FQGNSA. Between the trimmed V and J ends, which lost 7 bases and 4 bases, there was a span of 12 bases.

In its sample, this clonotype was seen many times. The CDR3 nucleotides read TGTGCCATCAGTGACCAGGGTATCAGCCACGAGCAGTACTTC. Amino acids: CAISDQGISHEQYF. V gene TRBV10-3 combines with J gene TRBJ2-7; D perhaps matches TRBD1 (5 bases). The V gene lost 3 bases and the J gene lost 5 bases, with 14 bases spanning the gap. The germline gives CDR1 ENHRY, CDR2 SYGVKD. The CDR3 is 14 residues long.

Only a few counts were recorded for this clonotype. The chain combines TRBV27 with TRBJ2-1; D is undetermined. The germline V and J ends were trimmed by 8 bases and 8 bases, with 10 bases remaining between them. Germline CDR1 MNHEY, CDR2 SMNVEV (reference sequence). The CDR3 contains 11 residues. DNA for the CDR3: TGTGCCAGCTCCTCGTTCGATGAGCAGTTCTTC. This codes for CASSSFDEQFF.

The chain joins TRBV7-9 to TRBJ1-1, with 9 bases fitting TRBD1. CDR3 length equals 15 residues. V gave up 5 bases and J gave up 1 base; unmatched junction bases: 5. Germline assignment: CDR1 SEHNR and CDR2 FQNEAQ (reference sequence). CDR3 bases: TGTGCCAGCAGCCCATGGGACAGGGAGAACACTGAAGCTTTCTTT. Encoded protein: CASSPWDRENTEAFF.

The table lists this clonotype with a few counts. The rearrangement joins TRBV27 to TRBJ2-3, with D maybe TRBD2 (7 bases). Trimming pared 6 bases from V and 7 bases from J, leaving 17 bases between. The CDR3 sequence is 14 residues long. From germline, CDR1 is MNHEY and CDR2 SMNVEV (reference sequence). The CDR3 is CASRREGVLYTQYF. CDR3 nucleotide sequence: TGTGCCAGCAGGAGGGAGGGGGTACTGTATACGCAGTATTTT.

This clonotype was observed a few times. V usage is TRBV30 and J usage is TRBJ1-3; TRBD1 is a possible D gene (5 bases). This CDR3 spans 14 amino acids. Germline V lookup: CDR1 GTSNPN, CDR2 SVGIG (reference sequence). Trimming took off 5 bases at V and 2 bases at J, with 13 bases between the two ends. CDR3 region: CAWDRRSTGNTIYF. As DNA, the CDR3 is TGTGCCTGGGACAGACGAAGTACTGGAAACACCATATATTTT.

A few counts support this clonotype. The chain joins TRBV20-1 to TRBJ1-1; no definite D call. The CDR3 consists of 13 residues. Germline CDR1 is DFQATT and CDR2 is SNEGSKA (reference sequence). The V gene lost 8 bases and the J gene lost 3 bases, with 16 bases spanning the gap. The CDR3 nucleotides are TGCAGTTCCCAATCGCGCGGATACACTGAAGCTTTCTTT. Translating gives CSSQSRGYTEAFF.

The rearrangement joins TRBV28 to TRBJ2-7; TRBD1 agrees at 9 bases. This CDR3 has 12 amino acids. Unmatched junction bases numbered 4, after V lost 8 bases and J lost 5 bases. The germline V gene encodes CDR1 MDHEN and CDR2 SYDVKM. CDR3 DNA: TGTGCCAGCCGCGACAGGGGGAACGAGCAGTACTTC. Translating it yields CASRDRGNEQYF.

In its sample, this clonotype was seen many times. The rearrangement links TRBV7-2 to TRBJ2-3, with 7 bases aligning to TRBD2. The V segment lost 5 bases and the J segment 4 bases; nucleotides outside the gene matches: 6. Germline CDR1 reads SGHTA; CDR2 reads FQGNSA. This CDR3 has 14 amino acids. This CDR3 is CASSLSGSADTQYF. CDR3 DNA sequence: TGTGCCAGCAGCCTTAGCGGGTCGGCAGATACGCAGTATTTT.

This chain connects TRBV28 to TRBJ2-1; D assignment may be TRBD1 or TRBD2 (6 bases each). CDR3 length: 16 amino acids. The V end lost 6 bases, the J end lost 0 bases, and 15 bases lay between the germline ends. Per the germline V gene, CDR1 is MDHEN and CDR2 is SYDVKM. CDR3 DNA sequence: TGTGCCAGCAGCTCCCTAGGGGGGTACTCCTACAATGAGCAGTTCTTC. Its protein product is CASSSLGGYSYNEQFF.

This clonotype was seen at least ten times. The rearrangement joins TRBV14 to TRBJ1-3; D is unresolved. The germline V gene encodes CDR1 SGHDN and CDR2 FVKESK. Trimming cost V 4 bases and J 4 bases, with 8 bases left between them. The CDR3 consists of 13 residues. CDR3 sequence (DNA): TGTGCCAGCAGCCGAGAGACAGGAAACACCATATATTTT. Its translation is CASSRETGNTIYF. The whole variable domain, remainder taken from reference TRBV14 and TRBJ1-3, is EAGVTQFPSHSVIEKGQTVTLRCDPISGHDNLYWYRRVMGKEIKFLLHFVKESKQDESGMPNNRFLAERTGGTYSTLKVQPAELEDSGVYFCASSRETGNTIYFGEGSWLTVV.

This clonotype was counted ten times or more. The chain has TRBV7-2 and TRBJ2-4, with D possibly TRBD1 on 7 matching bases. Germline values: CDR1 SGHTA, CDR2 FQGNSA. With 4 bases removed from V and 4 bases from J, the gap between germline ends came to 11 bases. The CDR3 consists of 14 residues. Written as DNA, the CDR3 is TGTGCCAGCAGCTCGACAGGGAGGAAAAACATTCAGTACTTC. Translating gives CASSSTGRKNIQYF.